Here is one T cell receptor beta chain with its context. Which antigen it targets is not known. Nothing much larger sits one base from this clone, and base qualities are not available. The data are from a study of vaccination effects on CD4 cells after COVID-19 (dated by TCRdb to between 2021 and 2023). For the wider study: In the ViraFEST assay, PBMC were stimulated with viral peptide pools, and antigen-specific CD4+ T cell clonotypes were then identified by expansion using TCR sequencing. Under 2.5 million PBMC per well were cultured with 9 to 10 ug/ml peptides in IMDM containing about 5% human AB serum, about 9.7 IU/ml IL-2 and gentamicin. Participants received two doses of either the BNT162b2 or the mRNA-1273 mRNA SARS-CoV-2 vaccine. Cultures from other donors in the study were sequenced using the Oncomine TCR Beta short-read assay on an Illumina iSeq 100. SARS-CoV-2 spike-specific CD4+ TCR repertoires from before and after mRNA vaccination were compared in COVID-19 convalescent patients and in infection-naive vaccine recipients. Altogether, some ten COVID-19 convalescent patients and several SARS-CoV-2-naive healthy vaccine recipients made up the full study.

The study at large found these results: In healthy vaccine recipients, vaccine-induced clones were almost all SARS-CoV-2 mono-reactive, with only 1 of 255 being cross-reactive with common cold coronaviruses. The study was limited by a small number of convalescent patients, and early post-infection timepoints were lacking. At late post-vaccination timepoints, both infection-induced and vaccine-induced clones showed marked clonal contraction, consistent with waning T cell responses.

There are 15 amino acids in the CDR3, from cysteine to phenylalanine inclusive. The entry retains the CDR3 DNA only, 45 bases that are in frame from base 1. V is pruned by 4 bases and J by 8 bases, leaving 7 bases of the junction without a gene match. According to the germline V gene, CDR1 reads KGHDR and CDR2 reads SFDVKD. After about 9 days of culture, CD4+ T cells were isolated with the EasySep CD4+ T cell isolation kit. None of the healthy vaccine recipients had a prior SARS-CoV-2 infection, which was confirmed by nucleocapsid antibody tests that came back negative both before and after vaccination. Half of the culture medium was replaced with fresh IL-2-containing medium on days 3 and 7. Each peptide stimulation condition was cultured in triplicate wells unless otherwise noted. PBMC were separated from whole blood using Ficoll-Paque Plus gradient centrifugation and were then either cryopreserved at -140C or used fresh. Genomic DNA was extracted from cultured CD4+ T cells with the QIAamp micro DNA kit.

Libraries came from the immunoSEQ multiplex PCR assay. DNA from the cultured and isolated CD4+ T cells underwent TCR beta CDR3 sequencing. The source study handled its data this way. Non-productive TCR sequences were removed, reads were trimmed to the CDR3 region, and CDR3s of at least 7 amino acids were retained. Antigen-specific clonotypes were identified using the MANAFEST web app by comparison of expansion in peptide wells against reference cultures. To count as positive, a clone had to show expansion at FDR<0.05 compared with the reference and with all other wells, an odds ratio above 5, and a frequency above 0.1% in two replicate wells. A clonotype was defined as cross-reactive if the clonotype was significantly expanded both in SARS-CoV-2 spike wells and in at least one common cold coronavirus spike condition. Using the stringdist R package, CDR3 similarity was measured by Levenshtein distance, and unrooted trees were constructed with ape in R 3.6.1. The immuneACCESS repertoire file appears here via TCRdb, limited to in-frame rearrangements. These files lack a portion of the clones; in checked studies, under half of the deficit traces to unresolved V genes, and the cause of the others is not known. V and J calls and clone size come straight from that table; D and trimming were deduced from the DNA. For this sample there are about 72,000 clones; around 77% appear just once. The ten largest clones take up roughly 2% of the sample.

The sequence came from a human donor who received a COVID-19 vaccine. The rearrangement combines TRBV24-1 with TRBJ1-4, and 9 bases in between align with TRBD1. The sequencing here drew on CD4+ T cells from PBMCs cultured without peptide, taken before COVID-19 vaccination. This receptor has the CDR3 CATSDPRQGDEKLFF. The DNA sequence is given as TGTGCCACCAGTGACCCGAGACAGGGGGACGAAAAACTGTTTTTT.